This T cell receptor (beta chain) was captured by sequencing in a study of blood T cell repertoires in COVID-19. About the research overall: Samples taken during acute and convalescent COVID-19 were collected in the United States, Italy and Spain. T cells, B-cell-depleted T cells, or PBMCs supplied cDNA or gDNA.

Germline CDR1 reads SGHKS; CDR2 reads YYEKEE (reference sequence). The CDR3 spans 15 residues. V was cut by 1 base and J by 0 bases, with 10 bases left in between. Original data processing: Amplification with reference gene primers provided the estimates of nucleated cell counts. Profiled with immunoSEQ multiplex PCR; TCRdb holds only in-frame clones, not every one. The V and J calls and the clone size are those of that table, but D and trimming were determined from the DNA. This sample carries around 75,000 clones, 79% of them seen once, and the ten largest clones take 5.4%. The sample was peripheral blood. This TCR was recovered from a woman of 80 years or more with active or convalescent COVID-19. This chain uses TRBV5-5 with TRBJ1-1; TRBD1 is a possible D gene (6 bases). This chain's CDR3 is CASSLPRQVNTEAFF. CDR3 DNA: TGTGCCAGCAGCTTGCCCCGACAGGTGAACACTGAAGCTTTCTTT.